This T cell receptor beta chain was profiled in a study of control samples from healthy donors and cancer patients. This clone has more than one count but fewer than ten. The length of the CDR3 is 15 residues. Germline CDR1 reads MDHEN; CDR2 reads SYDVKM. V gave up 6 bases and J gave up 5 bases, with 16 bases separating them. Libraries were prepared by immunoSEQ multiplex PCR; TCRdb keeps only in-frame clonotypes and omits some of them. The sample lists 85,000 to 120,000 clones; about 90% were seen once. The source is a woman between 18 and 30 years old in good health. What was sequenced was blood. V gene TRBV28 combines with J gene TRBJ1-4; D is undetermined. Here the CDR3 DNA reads TGTGCCAGCAGGGAAAGTACAGTAGCAAATGAAAAACTGTTTTTT. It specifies CASRESTVANEKLFF.